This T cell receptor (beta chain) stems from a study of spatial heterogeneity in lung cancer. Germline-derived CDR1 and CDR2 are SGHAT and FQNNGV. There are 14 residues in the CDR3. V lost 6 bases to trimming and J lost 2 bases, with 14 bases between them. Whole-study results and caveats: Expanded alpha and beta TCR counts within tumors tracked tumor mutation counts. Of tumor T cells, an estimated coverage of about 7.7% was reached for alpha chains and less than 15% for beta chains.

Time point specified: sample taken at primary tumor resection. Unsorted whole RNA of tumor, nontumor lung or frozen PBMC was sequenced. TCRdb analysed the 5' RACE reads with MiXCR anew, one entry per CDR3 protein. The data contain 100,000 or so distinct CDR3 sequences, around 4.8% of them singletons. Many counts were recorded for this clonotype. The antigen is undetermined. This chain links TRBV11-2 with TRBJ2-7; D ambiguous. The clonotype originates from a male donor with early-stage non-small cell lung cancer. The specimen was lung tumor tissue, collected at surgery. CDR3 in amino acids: CASSRQAWPYEQYF. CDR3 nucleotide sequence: TGTGCCAGCAGTCGTCAGGCCTGGCCCTACGAGCAGTACTTC.